These T cell receptor beta chains were read from a single sample in a study of T cell responses to AZD1222 COVID-19 vaccine. Only in-frame clones appear in the TCRdb table, and some are missing; sequencing was by immunoSEQ multiplex PCR. The profile shows 95,000 to 120,000 clones, approximately 90% of them singletons. Source: peripheral blood, taken 28 days after the second AZD1222 dose. These receptors came from an adult who received the AZD1222 COVID-19 vaccine. The CDR3 runs from the conserved cysteine through the conserved F or W. A D gene is named only where the DNA matches it firmly. Only part of the rows carry a size: once, few, many, or a class if the clone is expanded.

D gene,V gene,J gene,clone size,CDR3 DNA,CDR3 protein
NA,TRBV10-1,TRBJ2-3,NA,TGCGCCAGCAGTGGAGGAACTACTTTCACAGATACGCAGTATTTT,CASSGGTTFTDTQYF
TRBD1,TRBV5-7,TRBJ1-2,NA,TGTGCCAGCAGCCCGTGGACAGGGGGCTTCAAGGGAGATGGCTACACCTTC,CASSPWTGGFKGDGYTF
NA,TRBV28,TRBJ1-5,NA,TGTGCCAGCAGCTTCGGGGGCCCGCAGAATCAGCCCCAGCATTTT,CASSFGGPQNQPQHF
NA,TRBV5-6,TRBJ1-2,few,TGTGCCAGCAGCTTGCCAGGGTCCTATAACTATGGCTACACCTTC,CASSLPGSYNYGYTF
NA,TRBV10-3,TRBJ1-2,NA,TGTGCCATCAGTGAGTCAGGGACATCCTATGGCTACACCTTC,CAISESGTSYGYTF
NA,TRBV12-3/TRBV12-4,TRBJ2-3,NA,TGTGCCCTGGGGGGGGCGGGGGATACGCAGTATTTT,CALGGAGDTQYF
NA,TRBV5-8,TRBJ2-5,NA,TGTGCCAGCAGCCCCAGGGAGACCCAGTACTTC,CASSPRETQYF
NA,TRBV27,TRBJ2-5,NA,TGTGCCAGCAGTTTTCTCCAAAAGGGAGAGACCCAGTACTTC,CASSFLQKGETQYF
NA,TRBV18,TRBJ1-5,NA,TGTGCCAGCTCATCGGCGGGGCTGGGCAATCAGCCCCAGCATTTT,CASSSAGLGNQPQHF
TRBD1,TRBV5-6,TRBJ1-2,NA,TGTGCCAGCAGCGCCCGGACAGGGAACTATGGCTACACCTTC,CASSARTGNYGYTF
NA,TRBV2,TRBJ2-2,once,TGTGCCAGCAGTGAAACGACTATGCCCGGGGAGCTGTTTTTT,CASSETTMPGELFF
TRBD1,TRBV7-2,TRBJ2-7,NA,TGTGCCAGCAGCTTAGTTCCAGGGGGCGCGGGGGAGCAGTACTTC,CASSLVPGGAGEQYF
NA,TRBV12-3/TRBV12-4,TRBJ1-2,NA,TGTGCCAGCAGTACTGACAGCTATGGCTACACCTTC,CASSTDSYGYTF
TRBD1,TRBV6-5,TRBJ2-1,NA,TGTGCCAGCAGTTTCCAGGGACAGAGCTCCTACAATGAGCAGTTCTTC,CASSFQGQSSYNEQFF
NA,TRBV27,TRBJ2-1,NA,TGTGCCAGCAGTTTTTTCGGGTCGTACAATGAGCAGTTCTTC,CASSFFGSYNEQFF
NA,TRBV5-6,TRBJ2-5,NA,TGTGCCAGCAGCTTGTACCTAGCTTGGGAGACCCAGTACTTC,CASSLYLAWETQYF
NA,TRBV10-3,TRBJ1-2,NA,TGTGCCATCAGTGAAGGAGCAGGGTATCCCTATGGCTACACCTTC,CAISEGAGYPYGYTF
TRBD1,TRBV3-1/TRBV3-2,TRBJ1-2,once,TGTGCCAGCAGCCAGTCGACAGGGGTCAACTATGGCTACACCTTC,CASSQSTGVNYGYTF
NA,TRBV10-1,TRBJ1-4,NA,TGCGCCAGCAGTGAAGGGACAACTAATGAAAAACTGTTTTTT,CASSEGTTNEKLFF
NA,TRBV10-3,TRBJ2-7,NA,TGTGCCATCAGTGAGTCGGGGGCCTACGAGCAGTACTTC,CAISESGAYEQYF